The 24 T cell receptor beta chains in this list originate from one sample, sequenced in a study of T-cell memory formation after mild COVID-19. A single record per CDR3 protein comes from TCRdb applying MiXCR to the 5' RACE reads. The sample has approximately 570,000 distinct CDR3 sequences, about a sixth seen once; the top ten hold 12%. The sequenced sample was PBMCs or a T cell subset sorted from them (not recorded which). These receptors were collected from an adult woman who had mild COVID-19 (a few samples of this study predate the infection). Cell type and time point are not known.

This clonotype was seen only a few times. V usage is TRBV24-1 and J usage is TRBJ1-1; D remains unclear. CDR3 length equals 12 residues. Between the trimmed V and J ends, which lost 4 bases and 4 bases, there was a span of 6 bases. Germline V lookup: CDR1 KGHDR, CDR2 SFDVKD. CDR3 in DNA: TGTGCCACCAGTGACAGTGGCACTGAAGCTTTCTTT. Residues: CATSDSGTEAFF.

The genes are TRBV30 and TRBJ2-1, with 11 bases fitting TRBD2. CDR3 size: 16 residues. V shed 1 base and J 2 bases; nucleotides not matched to a gene: 4. CDR1 and CDR2 from the germline V gene are GTSNPN and SVGIG (reference sequence). The DNA for the CDR3 is TGTGCCTGGAGTGACGGGACTAGCGGAACCTACAATGAGCAGTTCTTC. Protein sequence: CAWSDGTSGTYNEQFF.

This clonotype appeared a few times. This chain connects TRBV5-5 to TRBJ2-2; 11 bases agree with TRBD2. This CDR3 spans 19 amino acids. Trimming removed 3 bases from V and 4 bases from J; junction bases left unmatched: 14. Germline V CDR1 and CDR2: SGHKS, YYEKEE (reference sequence). The DNA for the CDR3 is TGTGCCAGCAGCTCCCCAGGTACTAGCGGGAGTCGTGTCACCGGGGAGCTGTTTTTT. Translating it yields CASSSPGTSGSRVTGELFF. The full variable domain, its missing parts supplied by reference TRBV5-5 and TRBJ2-2, is DAGVTQSPTHLIKTRGQQVTLRCSPISGHKSVSWYQQVLGQGPQFIFQYYEKEERGRGNFPDRFSARQFPNYSSELNVNALLLGDSALYLCASSSPGTSGSRVTGELFFGEGSRLTVL.

This clonotype came up a few times. One end of the junction varies from germline; a read error may be responsible. The rearrangement links TRBV5-1 to TRBJ2-1; 7 bases map to TRBD1. Germline loops: CDR1 SGHRS, CDR2 YFSETQ. The CDR3 spans 13 residues. In nucleotides, the CDR3 is TGCACCAGCAGCTCCGGACAGGCGAACGAGCAGTTCTTC. This translates into CTSSSGQANEQFF.

This clonotype was seen a handful of times. The J gene is TRBJ1-1, the V gene TRBV10-2; D is possibly TRBD1 (6 bases). The CDR3 consists of 14 residues. Trimming stripped 11 bases from V and 5 bases from J, with 21 bases between. Per the germline V gene, CDR1 is WSHSY and CDR2 is SAAADI. The CDR3 spells CAVHREVGGTEAFF. The CDR3 DNA sequence: TGCGCCGTCCACAGGGAAGTGGGTGGTACTGAAGCTTTCTTT.

This clonotype was seen a few times. The rearrangement links TRBV5-1 to TRBJ1-2, with TRBD1 matching 7 bases. J lost 1 base, V lost 3 bases, and 3 bases had no gene match. The CDR3 loop spans 14 amino acids. The germline V gene has CDR1 SGHRS and CDR2 YFSETQ. CDR3 in amino acids: CASSSGTDNYGYTF. CDR3 nucleotide sequence: TGCGCCAGCAGCTCCGGGACAGATAACTATGGCTACACCTTC.

This clonotype was counted only a few times. CDR3: CASSGVISYEQYF. The DNA for the CDR3 is TGTGCCAGCAGTGGGGTGATCTCCTACGAGCAGTACTTC. The chain carries TRBV2 and TRBJ2-7; D remains unclear. V was trimmed by 4 bases and J by 0 bases, leaving 7 bases between them. Germline CDR1 reads SNHLY; CDR2 reads FYNNEI. The CDR3 consists of 13 residues.

This clonotype was found a few times. The chain has TRBV20-1 and TRBJ2-3, with TRBD2 identical over 13 bases. V lost 7 bases, J lost 2 bases, and 12 bases stayed unmatched. Germline loops: CDR1 DFQATT, CDR2 SNEGSKA (reference sequence). CDR3 length: 17 residues. CDR3 in amino acids: CSGVGLAGVGLTDTQYF. The CDR3 coding sequence is TGCAGTGGTGTAGGACTAGCGGGGGTAGGTCTCACAGATACGCAGTATTTT.

This clonotype was detected only a few times. The genes are TRBV20-1 and TRBJ2-3; 7 bases line up with TRBD2. CDR1 is DFQATT, CDR2 SNEGSKA, per germline (reference sequence). The V gene end was trimmed by 3 bases and the J gene end by 3 bases; junction bases not matched to a gene: 9. The CDR3 sequence is 15 residues long. CDR3 nucleotides: TGCAGTGCTAGGGGAGGGCGGGGGTTAACAGATACGCAGTATTTT. This translates into CSARGGRGLTDTQYF.

In nucleotides, the CDR3 is TGTGCCAGCAGCCCTCCGGGAGGGCCCCGTACAGATACGCAGTATTTT. Its translation: CASSPPGGPRTDTQYF. The gene calls are TRBV5-4 and TRBJ2-3; 8 nucleotides align to TRBD2. After removal of 4 bases from V and 3 bases from J, the junction contained 10 bases not matched to a gene. This CDR3 region has 16 residues. Per the germline V gene, CDR1 is SGHNT and CDR2 is YYREEE (reference sequence).

The rearrangement links TRBV29-1 to TRBJ2-6, with 8 nucleotides matching TRBD1. J lost 0 bases, V lost 6 bases, and 7 bases had no gene match. The germline V gene encodes CDR1 SQVTM and CDR2 ANQGSEA. This CDR3 spans 16 amino acids. The CDR3 DNA reads as TGCAGCGTAGGCGGGACAGGTTCCTCTGGGGCCAACGTCCTGACTTTC. Amino acids: CSVGGTGSSGANVLTF. The full variable domain, its missing parts supplied by reference TRBV29-1 and TRBJ2-6, is SAVISQKPSRDICQRGTSLTIQCQVDSQVTMMFWYRQQPGQSLTLIATANQGSEATYESGFVIDKFPISRPNLTFSTLTVSNMSPEDSSIYLCSVGGTGSSGANVLTFGAGSRLTVL.

The rearrangement joins TRBV5-1 to TRBJ2-7; 7 bases are shared with TRBD1. V trimming: 0 bases; J trimming: 0 bases; junction bases outside the gene matches: 6. Germline CDR1 and CDR2: SGHRS and YFSETQ. This CDR3 has 16 residues. CDR3 region: CASSLADTGDSYEQYF. Here the CDR3 DNA reads TGCGCCAGCAGCTTGGCCGATACAGGGGACTCCTACGAGCAGTACTTC.

The V and J genes are TRBV7-9 and TRBJ1-1; 7 bases are shared with TRBD1. The V gene end was trimmed by 1 base and the J gene end by 7 bases; junction bases not matched to a gene: 12. Per germline, CDR1 SEHNR and CDR2 FQNEAQ (reference sequence). The CDR3 totals 16 residues. The CDR3 DNA is TGTGCCAGCAGCTTAGGCCGACAGGGTTTTTCCCTTGAAGCTTTCTTT. As protein: CASSLGRQGFSLEAFF. The complete variable domain, with remaining parts taken from reference TRBV7-9 and TRBJ1-1, reads DTGVSQNPRHKITKRGQNVTFRCDPISEHNRLYWYRQTLGQGPEFLTYFQNEAQLEKSRLLSDRFSAERPKGSFSTLEIQRTEQGDSAMYLCASSLGRQGFSLEAFFGQGTRLTVV.

The chain combines TRBV7-2 with TRBJ1-2; no clear D gene. The CDR3 loop spans 15 amino acids. CDR1 SGHTA and CDR2 FQGNSA come from the germline V gene. The V gene lost 5 bases and the J gene lost 3 bases, with 16 bases spanning the gap. The CDR3 reads CASSQDAAADYGYTF. The CDR3 DNA reads TGTGCCAGCAGCCAAGACGCCGCAGCCGACTATGGCTACACCTTC.

This clonotype was observed a handful of times. The V gene is TRBV20-1, the J gene TRBJ1-5; D call uncertain. With 6 bases removed from V and 2 bases from J, the gap between germline ends came to 14 bases. The germline gives CDR1 DFQATT, CDR2 SNEGSKA (reference sequence). This CDR3 is 14 amino acids long. CDR3 loop: CSAPTPWGNQPQHF. The CDR3 region has the DNA TGCAGTGCCCCCACGCCATGGGGCAATCAGCCCCAGCATTTT.

The chain joins TRBV4-1 to TRBJ1-1; tentatively, D is TRBD1 (5 bases). Between the trimmed V and J ends, which lost 4 bases and 0 bases, there was a span of 12 bases. The germline V gene encodes CDR1 MGHRA and CDR2 YSYEKL. CDR3 size: 15 residues. The DNA of the CDR3 is TGCGCCAGCAGCCTACAGGTACCTTTGAACACTGAAGCTTTCTTT. It codes for CASSLQVPLNTEAFF.

The chain has TRBV3-1 and TRBJ1-1, with a possible D match to TRBD1 (5 bases). Germline V gene sequence: CDR1 LGHDT, CDR2 YNNKEL (reference sequence). V lost 2 bases to trimming and J lost 5 bases, with 9 bases between them. This CDR3 is built from 13 residues. CDR3 sequence: CASSQLSGTEAFF. CDR3 sequence (DNA): TGTGCCAGCAGCCAATTATCAGGGACTGAAGCTTTCTTT.

The genes are TRBV7-9 and TRBJ2-7, with unresolved D. The CDR3 loop spans 14 amino acids. Germline V CDR1 and CDR2: SEHNR, FQNEAQ (reference sequence). The V end lost 4 bases, the J end lost 3 bases, and 13 bases lay between the germline ends. CDR3 nucleotides: TGTGCCAGCAGCTATTCGGGCAGGAGCTACGAGCAGTACTTC. Encoded protein: CASSYSGRSYEQYF.

The sample holds a few counts of this clonotype. CDR3 protein: CASSLNSASTDTQYF. DNA of the CDR3: TGTGCCAGCAGCTTGAACTCCGCTAGCACAGATACGCAGTATTTT. The rearrangement uses TRBV7-3 and TRBJ2-3; the D is unclear. Germline lookup yields CDR1 SGHTA and CDR2 FQGTGA. The CDR3 is 15 residues long. V was clipped by 3 bases and J by 0 bases, with 10 bases between them.

The rearrangement joins TRBV20-1 to TRBJ2-3; 7 nucleotides agree with TRBD1. Trimming cost V 6 bases and J 4 bases; bases outside gene matches: 16. The CDR3 loop spans 16 amino acids. Germline V CDR1 and CDR2: DFQATT, SNEGSKA (reference sequence). The DNA for the CDR3 is TGCAGTGCCTCAGCTCTCTGGGACAGTTTATCAGATACGCAGTATTTT. Encoded protein: CSASALWDSLSDTQYF.

This clonotype was seen more than once but under ten times. The chain carries TRBV5-6 and TRBJ2-7; TRBD1 aligns across 7 bases. The CDR3 length is 16 residues. The germline CDR1 and CDR2 sequences are SGHDT and YYEEEE. J gave up 5 bases and V 7 bases, and 18 bases lay outside the gene matches. CDR3 in amino acids: CASSRAMGQPVDEQYF. The DNA of the CDR3 is TGTGCCAGCTCCCGGGCCATGGGACAGCCCGTCGACGAGCAGTACTTC.

This clonotype was detected only a few times. The gene calls are TRBV14 and TRBJ2-3, with a tentative D call TRBD2 (6 bases). The CDR3 covers 17 residues. Per germline, CDR1 SGHDN and CDR2 FVKESK. The V gene lost 0 bases and the J gene lost 1 base, with 14 bases spanning the gap. CDR3 nucleotide sequence: TGTGCCAGCAGCCAAGACCCCCCGCGGGGAGGCACAGATACGCAGTATTTT. It specifies CASSQDPPRGGTDTQYF.

The V and J genes are TRBV6-4 and TRBJ2-1; D remains ambiguous. CDR3 length: 14 amino acids. Germline V gene data show CDR1 as MRHNA and CDR2 as SNTAGT. V gave up 3 bases and J gave up 4 bases, with 10 bases separating them. The CDR3 sequence: CASSEMADYNEQFF. The CDR3 nucleotides read TGTGCCAGCAGTGAAATGGCAGATTACAATGAGCAGTTCTTC.

This clonotype was recorded at least ten times. The chain employs TRBV12-3 or TRBV12-4 and TRBJ2-3; no reliable D call. V lost 7 bases and J 0 bases, leaving 17 bases between the germline ends. This CDR3 region has 16 residues. CDR3 sequence: CASTPEGSFSTDTQYF. The CDR3 DNA sequence: TGTGCCAGCACCCCCGAAGGCTCCTTTAGCACAGATACGCAGTATTTT.